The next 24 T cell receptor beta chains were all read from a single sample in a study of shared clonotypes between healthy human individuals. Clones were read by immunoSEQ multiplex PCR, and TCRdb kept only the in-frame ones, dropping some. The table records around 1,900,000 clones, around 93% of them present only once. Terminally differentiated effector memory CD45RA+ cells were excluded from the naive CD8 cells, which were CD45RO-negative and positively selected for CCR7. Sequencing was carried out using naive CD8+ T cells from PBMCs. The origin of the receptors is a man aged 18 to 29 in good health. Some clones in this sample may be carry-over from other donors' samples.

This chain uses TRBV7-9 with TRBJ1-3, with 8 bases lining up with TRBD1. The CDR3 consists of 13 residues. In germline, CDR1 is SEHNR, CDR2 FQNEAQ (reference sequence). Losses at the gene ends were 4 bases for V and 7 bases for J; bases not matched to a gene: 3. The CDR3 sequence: CASSSTGVNTIYF. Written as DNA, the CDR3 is TGTGCCAGCAGCTCGACAGGGGTCAACACCATATATTTT.

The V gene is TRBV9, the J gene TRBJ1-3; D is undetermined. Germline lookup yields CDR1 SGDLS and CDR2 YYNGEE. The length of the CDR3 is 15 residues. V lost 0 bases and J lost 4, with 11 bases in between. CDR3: CASSVGGLGGNTIYF. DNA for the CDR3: TGTGCCAGCAGCGTAGGAGGTTTGGGGGGAAACACCATATATTTT.

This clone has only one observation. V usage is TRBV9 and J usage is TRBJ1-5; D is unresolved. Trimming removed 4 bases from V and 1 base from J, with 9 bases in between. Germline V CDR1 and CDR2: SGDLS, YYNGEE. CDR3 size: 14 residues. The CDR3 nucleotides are TGTGCCAGCAGCCGGGGTGTGAGCAATCAGCCCCAGCATTTT. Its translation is CASSRGVSNQPQHF.

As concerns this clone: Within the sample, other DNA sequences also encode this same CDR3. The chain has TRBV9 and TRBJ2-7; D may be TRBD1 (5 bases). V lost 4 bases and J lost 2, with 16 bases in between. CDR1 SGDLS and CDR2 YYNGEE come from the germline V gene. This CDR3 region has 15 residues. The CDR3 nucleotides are TGTGCCAGCAGCCCCGGGCAGGGAAGGGCCTACGAGCAGTACTTC. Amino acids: CASSPGQGRAYEQYF. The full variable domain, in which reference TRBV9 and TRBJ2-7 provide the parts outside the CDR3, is DSGVTQTPKHLITATGQRVTLRCSPRSGDLSVYWYQQSLDQGLQFLIQYYNGEERAKGNILERFSAQQFPDLHSELNLSSLELGDSALYFCASSPGQGRAYEQYFGPGTRLTVT.

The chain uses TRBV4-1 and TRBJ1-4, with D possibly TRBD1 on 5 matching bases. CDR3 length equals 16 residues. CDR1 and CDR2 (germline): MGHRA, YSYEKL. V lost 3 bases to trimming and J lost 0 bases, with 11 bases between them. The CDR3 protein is CASSHDRQTTNEKLFF. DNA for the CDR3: TGCGCCAGCAGCCACGATAGACAGACAACTAATGAAAAACTGTTTTTT.

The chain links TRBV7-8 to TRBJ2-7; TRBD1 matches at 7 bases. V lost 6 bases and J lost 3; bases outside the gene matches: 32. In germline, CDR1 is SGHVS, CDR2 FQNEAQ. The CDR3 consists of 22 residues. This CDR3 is CASSPNQQPQARTTGSHYEQYF. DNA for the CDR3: TGTGCCAGCAGTCCCAATCAGCAGCCGCAAGCTAGAACGACAGGGTCCCACTACGAGCAGTACTTC.

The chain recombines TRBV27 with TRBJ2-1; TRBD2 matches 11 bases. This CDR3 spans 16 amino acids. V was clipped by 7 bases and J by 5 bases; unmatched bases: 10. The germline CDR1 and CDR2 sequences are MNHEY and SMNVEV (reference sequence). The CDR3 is CASITLTSGRNNEQFF. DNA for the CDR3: TGTGCCAGCATTACCCTAACTAGCGGGAGAAACAATGAGCAGTTCTTC.

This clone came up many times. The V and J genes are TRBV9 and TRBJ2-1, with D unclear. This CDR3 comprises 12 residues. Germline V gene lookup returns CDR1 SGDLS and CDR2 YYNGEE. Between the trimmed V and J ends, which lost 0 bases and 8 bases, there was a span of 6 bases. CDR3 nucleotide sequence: TGTGCCAGCAGCGTAGGGGCTGATGAGCAGTTCTTC. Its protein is CASSVGADEQFF.

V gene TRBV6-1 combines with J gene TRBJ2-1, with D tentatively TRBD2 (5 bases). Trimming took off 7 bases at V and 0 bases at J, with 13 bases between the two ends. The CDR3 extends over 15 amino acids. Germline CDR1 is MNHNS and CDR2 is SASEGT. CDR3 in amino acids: CASNLLGSSYNEQFF. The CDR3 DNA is TGTGCCAGCAACCTACTAGGGAGCTCCTACAATGAGCAGTTCTTC.

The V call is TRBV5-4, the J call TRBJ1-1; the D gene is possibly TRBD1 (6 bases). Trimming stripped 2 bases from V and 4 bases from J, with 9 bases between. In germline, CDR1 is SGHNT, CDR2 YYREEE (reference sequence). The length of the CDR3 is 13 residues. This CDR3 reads CASSFGGPTEAFF. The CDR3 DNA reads TGTGCCAGCAGCTTTGGGGGGCCCACTGAAGCTTTCTTT. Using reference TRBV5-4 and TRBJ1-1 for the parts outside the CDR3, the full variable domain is ETGVTQSPTHLIKTRGQQVTLRCSSQSGHNTVSWYQQALGQGPQFIFQYYREEENGRGNFPPRFSGLQFPNYSSELNVNALELDDSALYLCASSFGGPTEAFFGQGTRLTVV.

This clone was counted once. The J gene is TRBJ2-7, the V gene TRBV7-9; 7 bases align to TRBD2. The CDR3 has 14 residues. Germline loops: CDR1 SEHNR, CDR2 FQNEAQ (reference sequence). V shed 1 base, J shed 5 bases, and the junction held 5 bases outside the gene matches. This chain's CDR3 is CASSLEREVDEQYF. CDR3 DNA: TGTGCCAGCAGCTTAGAACGGGAGGTGGACGAGCAGTACTTC.

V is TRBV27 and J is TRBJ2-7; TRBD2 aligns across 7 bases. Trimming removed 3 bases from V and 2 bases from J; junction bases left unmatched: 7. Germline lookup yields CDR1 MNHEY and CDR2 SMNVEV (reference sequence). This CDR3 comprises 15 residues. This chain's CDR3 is CASSLGGKGAYEQYF. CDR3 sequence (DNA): TGTGCCAGCAGTTTGGGGGGGAAAGGGGCCTACGAGCAGTACTTC.

The CDR3 is CASSLAGDIRPVNEQFF. The CDR3 nucleotides are TGTGCCAGCAGCTTAGCGGGGGACATCCGGCCTGTCAATGAGCAGTTCTTC. The gene calls are TRBV7-9 and TRBJ2-1, with a tentative D call TRBD1 (6 bases). Germline CDR1 is SEHNR and CDR2 is FQNEAQ (reference sequence). V was trimmed by 0 bases and J by 6 bases, leaving 18 bases between them. The CDR3 contains 17 residues.

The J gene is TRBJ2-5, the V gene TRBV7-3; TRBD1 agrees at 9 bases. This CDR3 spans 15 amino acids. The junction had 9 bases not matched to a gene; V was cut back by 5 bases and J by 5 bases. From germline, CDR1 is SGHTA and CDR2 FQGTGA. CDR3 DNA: TGTGCCAGCAGCAACACAGGGGGCGGGATGGAGACCCAGTACTTC. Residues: CASSNTGGGMETQYF. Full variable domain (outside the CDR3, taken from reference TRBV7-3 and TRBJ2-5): GAGVSQTPSNKVTEKGKYVELRCDPISGHTALYWYRQSLGQGPEFLIYFQGTGAADDSGLPNDRFFAVRPEGSVSTLKIQRTERGDSAVYLCASSNTGGGMETQYFGPGTRLLVL.

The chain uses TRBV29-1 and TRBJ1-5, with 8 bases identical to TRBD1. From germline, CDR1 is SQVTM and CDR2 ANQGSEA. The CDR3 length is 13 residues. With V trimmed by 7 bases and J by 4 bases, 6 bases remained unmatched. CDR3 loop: CSAGTGLNQPQHF. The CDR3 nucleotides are TGCAGCGCCGGGACAGGACTTAATCAGCCCCAGCATTTT.

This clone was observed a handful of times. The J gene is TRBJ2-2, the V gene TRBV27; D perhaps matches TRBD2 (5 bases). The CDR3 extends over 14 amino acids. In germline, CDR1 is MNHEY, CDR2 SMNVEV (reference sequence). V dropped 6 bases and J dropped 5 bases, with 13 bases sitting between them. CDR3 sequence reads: CASSSIGGTGELFF. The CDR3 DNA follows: TGTGCCAGCAGCTCTATAGGCGGGACCGGGGAGCTGTTTTTT.

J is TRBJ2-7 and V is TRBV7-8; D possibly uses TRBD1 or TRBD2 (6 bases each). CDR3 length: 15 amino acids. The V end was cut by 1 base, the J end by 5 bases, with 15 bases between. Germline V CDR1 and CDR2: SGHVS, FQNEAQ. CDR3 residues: CASSLGGGRRDEQYF. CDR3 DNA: TGTGCCAGCAGCTTAGGTGGGGGGCGCCGTGACGAGCAGTACTTC.

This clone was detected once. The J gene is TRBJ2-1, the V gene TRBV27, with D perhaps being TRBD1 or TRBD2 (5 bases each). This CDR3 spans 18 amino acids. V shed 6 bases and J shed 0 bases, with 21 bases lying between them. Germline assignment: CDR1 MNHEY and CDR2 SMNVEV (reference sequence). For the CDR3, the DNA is TGTGCCAGCAGGCCTAACACTAGGGGCTCCTCCTCCTACAATGAGCAGTTCTTC. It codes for CASRPNTRGSSSYNEQFF.

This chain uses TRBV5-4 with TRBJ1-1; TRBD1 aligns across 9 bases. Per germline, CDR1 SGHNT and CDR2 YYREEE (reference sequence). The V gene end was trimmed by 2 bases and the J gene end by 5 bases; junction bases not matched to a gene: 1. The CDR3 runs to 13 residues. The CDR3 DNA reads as TGTGCCAGCAGCTTCGGACAGGGGACTGAAGCTTTCTTT. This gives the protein CASSFGQGTEAFF.

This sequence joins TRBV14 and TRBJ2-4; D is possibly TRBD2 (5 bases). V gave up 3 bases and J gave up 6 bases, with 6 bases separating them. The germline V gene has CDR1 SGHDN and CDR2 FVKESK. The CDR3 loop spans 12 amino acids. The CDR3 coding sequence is TGTGCCAGCAGCCAGGGGAGAAACATTCAGTACTTC. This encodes CASSQGRNIQYF.

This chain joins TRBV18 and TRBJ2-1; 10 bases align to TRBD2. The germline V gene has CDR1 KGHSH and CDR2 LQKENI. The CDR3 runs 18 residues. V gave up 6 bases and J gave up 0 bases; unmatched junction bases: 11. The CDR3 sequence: CASSTAGGTRSSYNEQFF. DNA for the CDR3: TGTGCCAGCTCGACAGCGGGAGGGACTCGTAGCTCCTACAATGAGCAGTTCTTC.

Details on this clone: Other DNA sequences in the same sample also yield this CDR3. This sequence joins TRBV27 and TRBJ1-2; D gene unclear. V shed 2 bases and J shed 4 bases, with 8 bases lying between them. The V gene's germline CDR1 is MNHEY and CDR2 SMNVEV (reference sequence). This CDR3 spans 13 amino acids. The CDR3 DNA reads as TGTGCCAGCAGTTTACTTTCAGGCTATGGCTACACCTTC. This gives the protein CASSLLSGYGYTF.

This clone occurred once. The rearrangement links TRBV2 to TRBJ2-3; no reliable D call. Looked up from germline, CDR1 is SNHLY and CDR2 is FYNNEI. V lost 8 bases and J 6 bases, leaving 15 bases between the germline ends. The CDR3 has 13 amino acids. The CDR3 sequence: CASLELVTDTQYF. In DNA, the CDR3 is TGTGCCAGCTTGGAGCTAGTGACGGATACGCAGTATTTT.

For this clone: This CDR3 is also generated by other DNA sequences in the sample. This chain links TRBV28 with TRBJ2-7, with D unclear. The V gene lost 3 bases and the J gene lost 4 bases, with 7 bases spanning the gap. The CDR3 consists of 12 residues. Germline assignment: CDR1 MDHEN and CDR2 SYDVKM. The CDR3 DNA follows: TGTGCCAGCAGTTTGCCAGCTTACGAGCAGTACTTC. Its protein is CASSLPAYEQYF.